These 32 T cell receptor beta chains originate from one sample sequenced in a study of Graves' ophthalmopathy and Graves' hyperthyroidism. Investigators amplified TCR beta CDR3 regions from RNA transcripts. First-round RT-PCR with HTBI primers preceded a second-round multiplex PCR. TCRdb passed the multiplex PCR reads through MiXCR, listing each CDR3 protein once. Of some 1.1 million distinct CDR3 sequences in the sample, roughly two fifths were seen once. The sample taken for sequencing was peripheral blood or thyroid tissue (not recorded which). These receptors all come from an adult man with Graves' hyperthyroidism.

This clonotype occurred a few times. V gene TRBV6-1 combines with J gene TRBJ1-1; D gene ambiguous. From germline, CDR1 is MNHNS and CDR2 SASEGT. The CDR3 length is 16 residues. Trimming took off 5 bases at V and 1 base at J, with 17 bases between the two ends. As DNA, the CDR3 is TGTGCCAGCAGTCACGTCGCGGAAGGCTGGAACACTGAAGCTTTCTTT. Protein: CASSHVAEGWNTEAFF.

The chain is built from TRBV6-2 or TRBV6-3 and TRBJ1-5, with unresolved D. The V and J ends lost 2 bases and 8 bases respectively, with 7 bases between them. The CDR3 covers 12 residues. Germline CDR1 and CDR2: MNHEY and SVGEGT. CDR3 loop: CASSYGEEPQHF. The CDR3 region has the DNA TGTGCCAGCAGTTACGGAGAAGAGCCCCAGCATTTT.

This clonotype was counted a few times. CDR3 loop: CASGDRGLAGNQPQHF. The DNA for the CDR3 is TGTGCCAGTGGGGACAGGGGGCTTGCAGGCAATCAGCCCCAGCATTTT. The genes are TRBV10-3 and TRBJ1-5, with 12 bases aligning to TRBD1. The V and J ends lost 10 bases and 2 bases, in that order; junction bases with no gene match: 9. This CDR3 has 16 residues. In germline, CDR1 is ENHRY, CDR2 SYGVKD.

Of note for this clonotype: Because it lacks the conserved phenylalanine or tryptophan at the end, this CDR3 is likely a read error. This rearrangement joins TRBV7-6 to TRBJ2-7; TRBD1 is a possible D gene (5 bases). V lost 5 bases to trimming and J lost 4 bases, with 9 bases between them. The germline V gene has CDR1 SGHVS and CDR2 FNYEAQ. The CDR3 consists of 12 residues. In DNA, the CDR3 is TGTGCCAGCAGCCCAGGGATGTACGAGCAGTACCTC. Amino acid sequence: CASSPGMYEQYL.

In its sample, this clonotype was seen many times. This sequence joins TRBV12-3 or TRBV12-4 and TRBJ2-7, with TRBD2 as a possible D gene (6 bases). The CDR3 length is 13 residues. The V end lost 6 bases, the J end lost 2 bases, and 11 bases lay between the germline ends. CDR3 sequence (DNA): TGTGCCAGCAGCCCCGGGAGAACCTACGAGCAGTACTTC. It translates to CASSPGRTYEQYF.

The chain employs TRBV12-3 or TRBV12-4 and TRBJ2-5; weak D call: TRBD2 (6 bases). V lost 5 bases, J lost 4 bases, and 14 bases lay in between. The CDR3 has 14 amino acids. The CDR3 sequence is CASSHWGLGETQYF. The CDR3 DNA reads TGTGCCAGCAGTCACTGGGGACTCGGAGAGACCCAGTACTTC.

This clonotype was detected only a few times. The chain carries TRBV5-1 and TRBJ1-1, with a possible D match to TRBD1 (5 bases). Germline lookup yields CDR1 SGHRS and CDR2 YFSETQ. This CDR3 is built from 14 residues. V gave up 3 bases and J gave up 5 bases, with 14 bases separating them. CDR3 residues: CASSWTSGDTEAFF. The CDR3, as DNA: TGCGCCAGCAGCTGGACATCCGGGGATACTGAAGCTTTCTTT.

There are many counts of this clonotype. The CDR3 spells CASSDYRDSYEQYF. CDR3 sequence (DNA): TGCGCCAGCAGTGATTACCGAGACTCCTACGAGCAGTACTTC. The chain uses TRBV10-2 and TRBJ2-7; D remains unclear. The CDR3 consists of 14 residues. V was clipped by 3 bases and J by 0 bases, with 9 bases between them. Looked up from germline, CDR1 is WSHSY and CDR2 is SAAADI.

The chain links TRBV20-1 to TRBJ1-1; D remains ambiguous. The CDR3 sequence is 11 residues long. Germline values: CDR1 DFQATT, CDR2 SNEGSKA (reference sequence). Deletions cut 5 bases from V and 13 bases from J, with 17 bases between. As DNA, the CDR3 is TGCAGTGCTCGAAGGGTCGGGGATGGTTTCTTT. Translating gives CSARRVGDGFF.

This clonotype has a count of ten or more. The chain links TRBV11-2 to TRBJ2-7; TRBD1 is a possible D gene (6 bases). With 0 bases removed from V and 1 base from J, the gap between germline ends came to 13 bases. The V gene's germline CDR1 is SGHAT and CDR2 FQNNGV. The CDR3 has 16 amino acids. CDR3 DNA: TGTGCCAGCAGCTTAGAGAGCAGGGGAGTTTCCTACGAGCAGTACTTC. Amino acid sequence: CASSLESRGVSYEQYF. Looking up the rest from reference TRBV11-2 and TRBJ2-7 gives the full variable domain: EAGVAQSPRYKIIEKRQSVAFWCNPISGHATLYWYQQILGQGPKLLIQFQNNGVVDDSQLPKDRFSAERLKGVDSTLKIQPAKLEDSAVYLCASSLESRGVSYEQYFGPGTRLTVT.

The gene calls are TRBV5-6 and TRBJ1-2; 10 nucleotides match TRBD1. The germline gives CDR1 SGHDT, CDR2 YYEEEE. Germline trimming cut 4 bases from V and 4 bases from J; bases unmatched to any gene: 10. This CDR3 contains 16 residues. CDR3 sequence (DNA): TGTGCCAGCAGCCCCTACCCGGGACAGGGGACCTATGGCTACACCTTC. The encoded protein is CASSPYPGQGTYGYTF.

There are many counts of this clonotype. The DNA for the CDR3 is TGTGCCAGCAGTTTGGGGGAAGGAGGCACTGAAGCTTTCTTT. Its translation is CASSLGEGGTEAFF. The V call is TRBV12-3 or TRBV12-4, the J call TRBJ1-1; the D gene is possibly TRBD1 (5 bases). The CDR3 contains 14 residues. Trimming left V 3 bases short and J 4 bases short, with 12 bases between.

This clonotype was seen repeatedly, ten times or more. V usage is TRBV7-8 and J usage is TRBJ1-2; no reliable D call. The CDR3 covers 14 residues. Between the trimmed V and J ends, which lost 1 base and 4 bases, there was a span of 10 bases. From germline, CDR1 is SGHVS and CDR2 FQNEAQ. The CDR3 DNA reads TGTGCCAGCAGCTTAGTGTCCGGGTCCTATGGCTACACCTTC. It translates to CASSLVSGSYGYTF.

The V gene is TRBV7-6, the J gene TRBJ2-7; D is undetermined. Germline V gene sequence: CDR1 SGHVS, CDR2 FNYEAQ. Trimming pared 5 bases from V and 7 bases from J, leaving 9 bases between. The CDR3 is made up of 11 amino acids. The CDR3 reads CASSQYQEQYF. The DNA for the CDR3 is TGTGCCAGCAGCCAGTACCAAGAGCAGTACTTC.

The table lists this clonotype with many counts. The chain combines TRBV20-1 with TRBJ2-2; D gene ambiguous. V lost 2 bases and J 2 bases, leaving 9 bases between the germline ends. CDR1 is DFQATT, CDR2 SNEGSKA, per germline (reference sequence). The CDR3 consists of 14 residues. The CDR3 DNA sequence: TGCAGTGCTAGACTAAGGTTCAACACCGGGGAGCTGTTTTTT. Translation gives CSARLRFNTGELFF.

This chain joins TRBV7-2 and TRBJ1-2, with 7 positions matching TRBD1. CDR1 is SGHTA and CDR2 is FQGNSA in the germline V gene. V lost 9 bases and J lost 8; bases outside the gene matches: 15. The CDR3 is made up of 14 amino acids. The CDR3 DNA follows: TGTGCCAGAGACGGGACAGCCTATCCCTTAGGCTACACCTTC. This sequence encodes CARDGTAYPLGYTF.

This sequence joins TRBV29-1 and TRBJ2-3, with D perhaps TRBD1 or TRBD2 (5 bases each). Germline V lookup: CDR1 SQVTM, CDR2 ANQGSEA. The V end lost 4 bases, the J end lost 5 bases, and 19 bases lay between the germline ends. The length of the CDR3 is 15 residues. CDR3 sequence (DNA): TGCAGCGTTGGCCCCGGGACCCGGCGTAAAGATACGCAGTATTTT. Translation: CSVGPGTRRKDTQYF.

The chain recombines TRBV7-9 with TRBJ2-7, with 7 bases that match TRBD1. V lost 5 bases to trimming and J lost 3 bases; unmatched junction nucleotides: 13. Germline V gene lookup returns CDR1 SEHNR and CDR2 FQNEAQ (reference sequence). This CDR3 contains 16 residues. CDR3 nucleotide sequence: TGTGCCAGCAGCACAGAAGACAGGGCCCGAGACTACGAGCAGTACTTC. This sequence encodes CASSTEDRARDYEQYF.

This clonotype has just a few counts. J is TRBJ2-7 and V is TRBV5-1; the D gene is possibly TRBD2 (6 bases). CDR1 is SGHRS, CDR2 YFSETQ, per germline. Trimming shortened V by 4 bases and J by 3 bases, and 23 bases separated the two germline ends. This CDR3 contains 17 residues. DNA of the CDR3: TGCGCCAGCAGCCAGGAGGGGCGGGGACCCCGACACTACGAGCAGTACTTC. This sequence encodes CASSQEGRGPRHYEQYF.

Notes on this clonotype: At one end the junction does not follow the germline gene, possibly because of a read error. CDR3 nucleotide sequence: TGCGCCAGCAGTGACTACGCGAACACTGACGCTTTCTTT. Protein sequence: CASSDYANTDAFF. The chain employs TRBV10-2 and TRBJ1-1; D call uncertain. The CDR3 has 13 residues. Germline assignment: CDR1 WSHSY and CDR2 SAAADI.

This clonotype was seen at least ten times. The chain links TRBV25-1 to TRBJ1-1, with D maybe TRBD1 (5 bases). CDR1 MGHDK and CDR2 SYGVNS come from the germline V gene. The CDR3 has 12 residues. Trimming removed 11 bases at V and 7 bases at J, with 17 bases between. The CDR3, as DNA: TGTGCCCGCGGGAGGGAGGGGAATGAAGCTTTCTTT. Amino acids: CARGREGNEAFF.

In its sample, this clonotype was seen many times. The V call is TRBV19, the J call TRBJ1-1, with D perhaps matching TRBD1 (6 bases). This CDR3 region has 12 residues. V shed 0 bases and J shed 8 bases, with 7 bases lying between them. Germline CDR1 is LNHDA and CDR2 is SQIVND (reference sequence). The chain's CDR3 is CASSIDQGEAFF. The CDR3 bases are TGTGCCAGTAGTATAGATCAGGGGGAAGCTTTCTTT.

This clonotype was found many times. V gene TRBV7-8 combines with J gene TRBJ2-7; 7 bases are a match to TRBD2. The CDR3 runs 19 residues. CDR1 and CDR2 from the germline V gene are SGHVS and FQNEAQ. The trim removed 6 bases at V and 1 base at J, leaving 21 bases unmatched. DNA for the CDR3: TGTGCCAGCAGTATACCCGGCGGGGGAAGCGACCAGCCATCCTACGAGCAGTACTTC. It codes for CASSIPGGGSDQPSYEQYF. Complete variable domain (other parts from reference TRBV7-8 and TRBJ2-7): GAGVSQSPRYKVAKRGQDVALRCDPISGHVSLFWYQQALGQGPEFLTYFQNEAQLDKSGLPSDRFFAERPEGSVSTLKIQRTQQEDSAVYLCASSIPGGGSDQPSYEQYFGPGTRLTVT.

A note on this clonotype: A much larger clone is a single base away; this may be a read error. Here the CDR3 reads CASSFGTLNGYTF. The CDR3 region has the DNA TGCGCCAGCAGCTTCGGGACTCTAAATGGCTACACCTTC. This sequence joins TRBV5-1 and TRBJ1-2; the D gene is possibly TRBD1 (5 bases). The V end was cut by 2 bases, the J end by 6 bases, with 11 bases between. The germline V gene encodes CDR1 SGHRS and CDR2 YFSETQ. The CDR3 covers 13 residues.

This clonotype was detected ten times or more. The V and J genes are TRBV14 and TRBJ2-5; D is unclear. This CDR3 contains 12 residues. Germline CDR1 reads SGHDN; CDR2 reads FVKESK. V was pared by 2 bases and J by 3 bases, with 4 bases between. The CDR3 reads CASSQTKETQYF. CDR3 in DNA: TGTGCCAGCAGCCAAACAAAAGAGACCCAGTACTTC.

As to this clonotype: This may come from a read error, since a much larger clone is one base off. The rearrangement links TRBV7-3 to TRBJ2-7, with D maybe TRBD1 (5 bases). Germline lookup yields CDR1 SGHTA and CDR2 FQGTGA. CDR3 length equals 13 residues. CDR3: CARSLDPRGEQYF. The CDR3 nucleotides read TGTGCCCGCAGCCTAGACCCAAGGGGTGAGCAGTACTTC. The entire variable domain, with the rest obtained from reference TRBV7-3 and TRBJ2-7, is as follows: GAGVSQTPSNKVTEKGKYVELRCDPISGHTALYWYRQSLGQGPEFLIYFQGTGAADDSGLPNDRFFAVRPEGSVSTLKIQRTERGDSAVYLCARSLDPRGEQYFGPGTRLTVT.

In its sample, this clonotype was seen a few times. The rearrangement joins TRBV5-5 to TRBJ2-7, with D unresolved. V was pared by 9 bases and J by 4 bases, with 17 bases between. The CDR3 extends over 13 amino acids. Looked up from germline, CDR1 is SGHKS and CDR2 is YYEKEE (reference sequence). The chain's CDR3 is CAIPATNYYEQYF. CDR3 nucleotide sequence: TGTGCCATACCTGCAACTAACTATTACGAGCAGTACTTC. Complete variable domain (other parts from reference TRBV5-5 and TRBJ2-7): DAGVTQSPTHLIKTRGQQVTLRCSPISGHKSVSWYQQVLGQGPQFIFQYYEKEERGRGNFPDRFSARQFPNYSSELNVNALLLGDSALYLCAIPATNYYEQYFGPGTRLTVT.

The genes are TRBV10-2 and TRBJ2-7; tentatively, D is TRBD1 or TRBD2 (6 bases each). From germline, CDR1 is WSHSY and CDR2 SAAADI. Trimming left V 4 bases short and J 3 bases short, with 16 bases between. The CDR3 consists of 15 residues. This chain's CDR3 is CASSAGPGEDYEQYF. The CDR3 DNA reads TGCGCCAGCAGTGCCGGGCCAGGGGAGGACTACGAGCAGTACTTC.

This clonotype was observed a few times. The CDR3 region has the DNA TGTGCCAGCAGCCCTGAAGTCTCGAACAATCAGCCCCAGCATTTT. It is translated as CASSPEVSNNQPQHF. V gene TRBV10-3 combines with J gene TRBJ1-5; D is unclear. The germline gives CDR1 ENHRY, CDR2 SYGVKD. V dropped 10 bases and J dropped 3 bases, with 19 bases sitting between them. This CDR3 is 15 amino acids long.

The chain has TRBV12-3 or TRBV12-4 and TRBJ1-2, with 9 bases matching TRBD1. CDR3 size: 15 residues. The J segment lost 5 bases and the V segment lost 5 bases, leaving 9 bases of the junction unmatched. In DNA form, the CDR3 reads TGTGCCAGCAGTCAATGGGACAGGGCGTTATATGGCTACACCTTC. Residues: CASSQWDRALYGYTF.

This clonotype was counted many times. The V gene is TRBV7-9, the J gene TRBJ2-7; D is possibly TRBD1 (5 bases). From germline, CDR1 is SEHNR and CDR2 FQNEAQ (reference sequence). Trimming removed 4 bases from V and 0 bases from J, with 13 bases in between. The CDR3 is 15 amino acids. Here the CDR3 DNA reads TGTGCCAGCAGCTCACGTCCGACAGACTCCTACGAGCAGTACTTC. It translates to CASSSRPTDSYEQYF.

The chain recombines TRBV29-1 with TRBJ1-3; tentative D call: TRBD1 (5 bases). V dropped 2 bases and J dropped 0 bases, with 14 bases sitting between them. The CDR3 spans 16 residues. Germline V CDR1 and CDR2: SQVTM, ANQGSEA. The CDR3 DNA follows: TGCAGCGTTGAATTTGGGGGAACGAGCTCTGGAAACACCATATATTTT. It is translated as CSVEFGGTSSGNTIYF.